This T cell receptor beta chain was sequenced for a study of blood T cell repertoires in COVID-19. Study context: COVID-19 samples, acute and convalescent, were from the United States, Italy and Spain.

The germline gives CDR1 SGHRS, CDR2 YFSETQ. The CDR3 consists of 22 residues. J lost 0 bases, V lost 1 base, and 17 bases had no gene match. This clone was recorded once. Original handling: Reference gene primers were amplified, and this amplification served to estimate nucleated cell counts. TCRdb's copy holds only in-frame clones and misses some; the assay was immunoSEQ multiplex PCR. V, J and clone size derive from that table, while D and trimming were established from the DNA sequence. The sample consists of about 160,000 clones, roughly 85% of them appearing once. The V gene is TRBV5-1, the J gene TRBJ2-1; 12 bases line up with TRBD2. The receptor was derived from a human donor with acute or convalescent COVID-19. The donor label of this sample is uncertain. Sequenced input: peripheral blood. The CDR3 sequence is CASSLWGLRLAGADSSYNEQFF. As DNA, the CDR3 is TGCGCCAGCAGCTTGTGGGGGTTACGACTAGCGGGGGCCGATAGCTCCTACAATGAGCAGTTCTTC.